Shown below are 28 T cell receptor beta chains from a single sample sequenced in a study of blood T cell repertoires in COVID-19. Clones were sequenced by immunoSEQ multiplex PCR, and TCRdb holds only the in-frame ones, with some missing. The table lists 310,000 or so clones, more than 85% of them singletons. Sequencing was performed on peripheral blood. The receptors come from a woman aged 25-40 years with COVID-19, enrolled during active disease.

CDR3 sequence (DNA): TGTGCCAGCAGCGGTGGACAGGGTGGAAACTTAAATGAAAAACTGTTTTTT. Protein sequence: CASSGGQGGNLNEKLFF. The chain employs TRBV7-9 and TRBJ1-4, with TRBD1 matching over 8 bases. The CDR3 runs 17 residues. CDR1 and CDR2 (germline): SEHNR, FQNEAQ (reference sequence). J lost 5 bases, V lost 5 bases, and 13 bases had no gene match.

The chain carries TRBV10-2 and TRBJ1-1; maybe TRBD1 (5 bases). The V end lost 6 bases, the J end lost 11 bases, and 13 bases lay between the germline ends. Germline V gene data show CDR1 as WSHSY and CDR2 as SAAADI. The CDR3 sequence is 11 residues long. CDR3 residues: CASRFRDVAFF. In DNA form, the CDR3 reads TGCGCCAGCAGATTCAGGGATGTGGCTTTCTTT.

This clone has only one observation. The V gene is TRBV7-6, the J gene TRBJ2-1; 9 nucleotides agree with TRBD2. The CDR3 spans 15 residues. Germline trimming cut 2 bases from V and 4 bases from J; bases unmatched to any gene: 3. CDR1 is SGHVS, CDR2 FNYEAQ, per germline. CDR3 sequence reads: CASSLRLAGYNEQFF. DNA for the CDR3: TGTGCCAGCAGCTTAAGGCTAGCGGGATACAATGAGCAGTTCTTC.

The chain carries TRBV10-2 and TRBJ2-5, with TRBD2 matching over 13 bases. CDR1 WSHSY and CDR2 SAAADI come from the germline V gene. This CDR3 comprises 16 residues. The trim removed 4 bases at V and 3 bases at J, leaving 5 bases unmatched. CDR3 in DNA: TGCGCCAGCAGTGCCTCGACTAGCGGGAGGAAAGAGACCCAGTACTTC. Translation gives CASSASTSGRKETQYF.

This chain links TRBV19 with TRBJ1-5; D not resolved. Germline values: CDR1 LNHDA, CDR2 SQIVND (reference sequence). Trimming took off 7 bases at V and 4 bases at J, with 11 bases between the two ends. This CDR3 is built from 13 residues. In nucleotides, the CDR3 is TGTGCCAGTACCTCCAGCGGGAATCAGCCCCAGCATTTT. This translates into CASTSSGNQPQHF.

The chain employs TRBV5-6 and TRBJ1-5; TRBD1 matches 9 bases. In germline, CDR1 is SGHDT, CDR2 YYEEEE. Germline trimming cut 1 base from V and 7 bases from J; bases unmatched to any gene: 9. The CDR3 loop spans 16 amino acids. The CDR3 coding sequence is TGTGCCAGCAGCTTGAGGACAGGGGCGTATGGGCAGCCCCAGCATTTT. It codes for CASSLRTGAYGQPQHF. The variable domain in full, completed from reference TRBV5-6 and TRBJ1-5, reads DAGVTQSPTHLIKTRGQQVTLRCSPKSGHDTVSWYQQALGQGPQFIFQYYEEEERQRGNFPDRFSGHQFPNYSSELNVNALLLGDSALYLCASSLRTGAYGQPQHFGDGTRLSIL.

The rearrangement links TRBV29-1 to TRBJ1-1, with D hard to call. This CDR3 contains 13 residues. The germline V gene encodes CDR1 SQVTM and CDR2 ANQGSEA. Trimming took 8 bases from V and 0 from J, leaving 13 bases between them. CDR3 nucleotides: TGCAGCATCCAGTTGGGCTTGAACACTGAAGCTTTCTTT. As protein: CSIQLGLNTEAFF.

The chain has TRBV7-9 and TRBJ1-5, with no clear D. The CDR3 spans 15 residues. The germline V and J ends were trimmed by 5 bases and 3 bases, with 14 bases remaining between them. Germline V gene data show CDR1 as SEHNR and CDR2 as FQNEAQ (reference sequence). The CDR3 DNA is TGTGCCAGCAGCCCCGTCACCGAGTTCAATCAGCCCCAGCATTTT. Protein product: CASSPVTEFNQPQHF.

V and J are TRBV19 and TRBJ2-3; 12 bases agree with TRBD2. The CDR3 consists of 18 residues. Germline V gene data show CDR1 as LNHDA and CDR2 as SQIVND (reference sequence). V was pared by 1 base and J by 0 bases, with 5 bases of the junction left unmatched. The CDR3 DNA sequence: TGTGCCAGTAGTATAGCTACTAGCGGGAGGCTCAGCACAGATACGCAGTATTTT. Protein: CASSIATSGRLSTDTQYF.

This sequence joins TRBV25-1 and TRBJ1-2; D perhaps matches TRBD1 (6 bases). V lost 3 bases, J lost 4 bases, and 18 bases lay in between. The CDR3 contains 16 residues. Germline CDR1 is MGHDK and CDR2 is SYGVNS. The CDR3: CASSDLRTDEIYGYTF. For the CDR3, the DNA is TGTGCCAGCAGTGACCTAAGGACAGATGAGATCTATGGCTACACCTTC.

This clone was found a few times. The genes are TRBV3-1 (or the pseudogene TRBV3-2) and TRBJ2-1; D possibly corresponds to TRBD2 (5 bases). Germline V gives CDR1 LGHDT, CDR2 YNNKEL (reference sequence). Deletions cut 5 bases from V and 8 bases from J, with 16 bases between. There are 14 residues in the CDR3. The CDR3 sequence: CASSSPGSGDEQFF. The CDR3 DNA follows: TGTGCCAGCAGCTCCCCGGGGAGTGGCGATGAGCAGTTCTTC.

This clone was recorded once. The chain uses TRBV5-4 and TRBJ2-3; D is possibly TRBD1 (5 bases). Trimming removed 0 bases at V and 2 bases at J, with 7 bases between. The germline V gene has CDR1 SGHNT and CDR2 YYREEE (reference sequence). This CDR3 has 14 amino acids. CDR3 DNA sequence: TGTGCCAGCAGCTTGGGACAGTACACAGATACGCAGTATTTT. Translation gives CASSLGQYTDTQYF.

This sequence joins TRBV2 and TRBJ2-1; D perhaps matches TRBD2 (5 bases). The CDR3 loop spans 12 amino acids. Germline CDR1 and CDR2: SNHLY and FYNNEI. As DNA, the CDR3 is TGTGCTCCGGGGAGCTCCTACAATGAGCAGTTCTTC. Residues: CAPGSSYNEQFF.

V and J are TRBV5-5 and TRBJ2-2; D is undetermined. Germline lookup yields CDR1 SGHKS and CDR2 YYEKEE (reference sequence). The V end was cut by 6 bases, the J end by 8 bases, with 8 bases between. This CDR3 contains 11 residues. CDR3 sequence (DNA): TGTGCCAGCACCGAGGCAGGGGAGCTGTTTTTT. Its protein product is CASTEAGELFF.

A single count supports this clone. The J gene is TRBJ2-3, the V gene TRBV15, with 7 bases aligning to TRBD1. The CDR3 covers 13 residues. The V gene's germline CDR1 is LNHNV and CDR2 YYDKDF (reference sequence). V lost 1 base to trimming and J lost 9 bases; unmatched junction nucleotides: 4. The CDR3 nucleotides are TGTGCCACCAGCAGAGGGGACAGCGCGACGCAGTATTTT. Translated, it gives CATSRGDSATQYF.

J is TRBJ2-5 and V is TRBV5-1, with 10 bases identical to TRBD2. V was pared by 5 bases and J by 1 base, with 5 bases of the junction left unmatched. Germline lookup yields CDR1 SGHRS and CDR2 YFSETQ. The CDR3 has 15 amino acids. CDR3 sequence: CASRIRTSGQETQYF. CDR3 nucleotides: TGCGCCAGCAGAATTCGGACTAGCGGCCAAGAGACCCAGTACTTC.

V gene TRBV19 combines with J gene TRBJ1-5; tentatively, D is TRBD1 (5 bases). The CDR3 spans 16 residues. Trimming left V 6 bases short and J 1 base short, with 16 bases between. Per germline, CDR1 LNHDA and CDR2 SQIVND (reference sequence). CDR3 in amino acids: CASRSLGAFSNQPQHF. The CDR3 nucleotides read TGTGCCAGTAGATCCCTTGGGGCCTTCAGCAATCAGCCCCAGCATTTT.

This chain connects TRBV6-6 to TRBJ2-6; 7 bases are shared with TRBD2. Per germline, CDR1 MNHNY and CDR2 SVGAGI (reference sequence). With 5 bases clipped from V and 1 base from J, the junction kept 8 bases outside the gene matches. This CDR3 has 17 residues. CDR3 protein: CASSRGGAASGANVLTF. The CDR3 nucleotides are TGTGCCAGCAGTCGCGGGGGAGCAGCATCTGGGGCCAACGTCCTGACTTTC.

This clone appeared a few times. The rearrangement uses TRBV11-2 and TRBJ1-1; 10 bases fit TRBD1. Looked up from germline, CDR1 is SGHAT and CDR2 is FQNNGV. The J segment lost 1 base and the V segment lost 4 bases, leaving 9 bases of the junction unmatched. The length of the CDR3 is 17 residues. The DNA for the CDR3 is TGTGCCAGCAGCTCGACAGGGGGCCTGTCAACGAACACTGAAGCTTTCTTT. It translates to CASSSTGGLSTNTEAFF.

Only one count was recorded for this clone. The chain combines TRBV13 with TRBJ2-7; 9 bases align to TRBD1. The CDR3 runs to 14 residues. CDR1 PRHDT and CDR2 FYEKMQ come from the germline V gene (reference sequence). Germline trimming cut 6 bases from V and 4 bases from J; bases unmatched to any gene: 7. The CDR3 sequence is CASRAGGQGYEQYF. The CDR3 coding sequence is TGTGCCAGCAGGGCAGGGGGACAGGGTTACGAGCAGTACTTC. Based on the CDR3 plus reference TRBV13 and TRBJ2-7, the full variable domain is AAGVIQSPRHLIKEKRETATLKCYPIPRHDTVYWYQQGPGQDPQFLISFYEKMQSDKGSIPDRFSAQQFSDYHSELNMSSLELGDSALYFCASRAGGQGYEQYFGPGTRLTVT.

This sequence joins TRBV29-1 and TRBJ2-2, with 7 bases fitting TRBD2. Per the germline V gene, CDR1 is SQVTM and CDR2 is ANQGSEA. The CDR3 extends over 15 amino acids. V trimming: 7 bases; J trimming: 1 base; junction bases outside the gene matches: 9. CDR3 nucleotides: TGCAGCGCCGCCAGACTAGCCGAGAACACCGGGGAGCTGTTTTTT. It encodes CSAARLAENTGELFF.

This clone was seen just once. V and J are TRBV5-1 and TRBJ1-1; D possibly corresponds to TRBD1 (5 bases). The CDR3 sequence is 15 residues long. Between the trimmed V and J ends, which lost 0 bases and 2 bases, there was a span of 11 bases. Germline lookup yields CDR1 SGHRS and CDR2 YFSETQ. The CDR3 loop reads CASSLGTQLNTEAFF. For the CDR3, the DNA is TGCGCCAGCAGCTTGGGGACACAACTAAACACTGAAGCTTTCTTT.

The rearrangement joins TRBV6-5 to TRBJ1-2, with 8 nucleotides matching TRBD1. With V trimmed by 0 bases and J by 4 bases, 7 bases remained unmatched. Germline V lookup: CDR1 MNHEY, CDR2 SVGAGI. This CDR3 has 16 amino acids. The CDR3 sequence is CASSYSGQAGSYGYTF. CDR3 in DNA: TGTGCCAGCAGTTACTCGGGACAGGCAGGGAGCTATGGCTACACCTTC.

The CDR3: CASSIEGGVYNEQFF. CDR3 nucleotides: TGTGCCAGTAGTATAGAAGGGGGAGTCTACAATGAGCAGTTCTTC. The rearrangement links TRBV19 to TRBJ2-1; perhaps TRBD1 as D (6 bases). The CDR3 is made up of 15 amino acids. CDR1 and CDR2 from the germline V gene are LNHDA and SQIVND (reference sequence). The V end was cut by 0 bases, the J end by 3 bases, with 9 bases between.

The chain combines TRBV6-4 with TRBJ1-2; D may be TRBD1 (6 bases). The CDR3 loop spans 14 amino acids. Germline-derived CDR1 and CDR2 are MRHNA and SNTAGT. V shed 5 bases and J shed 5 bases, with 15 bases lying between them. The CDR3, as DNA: TGTGCCAGCAGTCCGGGACAAGGGTATTATGGCTACACCTTC. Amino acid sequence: CASSPGQGYYGYTF.

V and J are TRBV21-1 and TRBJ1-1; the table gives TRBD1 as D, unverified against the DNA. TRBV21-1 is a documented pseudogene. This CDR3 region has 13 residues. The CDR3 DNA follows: TGTGCCAGCAGCAAGAGAGGGGGCACTGAAGCTTTCTTT. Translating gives CASSKRGGTEAFF.

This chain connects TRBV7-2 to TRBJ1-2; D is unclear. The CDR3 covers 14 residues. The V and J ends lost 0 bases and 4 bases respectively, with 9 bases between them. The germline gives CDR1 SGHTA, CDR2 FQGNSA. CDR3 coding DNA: TGTGCCAGCAGCTTAGCCGGGTCGGCCTATGGCTACACCTTC. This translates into CASSLAGSAYGYTF. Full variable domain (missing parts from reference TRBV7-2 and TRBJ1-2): GAGVSQSPSNKVTEKGKDVELRCDPISGHTALYWYRQSLGQGLEFLIYFQGNSAPDKSGLPSDRFSAERTGGSVSTLTIQRTQQEDSAVYLCASSLAGSAYGYTFGSGTRLTVV.

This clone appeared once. The CDR3 sequence is CASSFWTSGSVADTQYF. The DNA of the CDR3 is TGCGCCAGCAGCTTCTGGACTAGCGGGAGTGTGGCAGATACGCAGTATTTT. The chain carries TRBV5-1 and TRBJ2-3; TRBD2 agrees at 13 bases. This CDR3 is 17 amino acids long. Germline values: CDR1 SGHRS, CDR2 YFSETQ. The junction had 7 bases not matched to a gene; V was cut back by 2 bases and J by 4 bases.